These 29 T cell receptor beta chains were sequenced from one sample in a study of T cells after yellow fever vaccination. Using its own MiXCR run on the 5' RACE reads, TCRdb lists one record per CDR3 protein. The table records approximately 300,000 distinct CDR3 sequences, approximately 12% of them present only once. The sequenced sample was CD4+ T cells sorted from PBMCs, obtained 45 days after the yellow fever booster vaccination. The receptor set was obtained from a man between 18 and 35 years old who received the YFV17D yellow fever vaccine.

The V and J genes are TRBV18 and TRBJ2-2; D is undetermined. The CDR3 is 13 amino acids. V was shortened by 0 bases and J by 5 bases, with 4 bases between the two germline ends. Germline lookup yields CDR1 KGHSH and CDR2 LQKENI. The CDR3 here is CASSPPETGELFF. The DNA of the CDR3 is TGTGCCAGCTCACCACCGGAGACCGGGGAGCTGTTTTTT.

This chain joins TRBV5-1 and TRBJ2-1; D perhaps matches TRBD1 (5 bases). The CDR3 is made up of 13 amino acids. Between the trimmed V and J ends, which lost 0 bases and 7 bases, there was a span of 8 bases. In germline, CDR1 is SGHRS, CDR2 YFSETQ. The CDR3 coding sequence is TGCGCCAGCAGCTTGGCACAGGCAAATGAGCAGTTCTTC. It translates to CASSLAQANEQFF. Full variable domain (remainder filled in from reference TRBV5-1 and TRBJ2-1): KAGVTQTPRYLIKTRGQQVTLSCSPISGHRSVSWYQQTPGQGLQFLFEYFSETQRNKGNFPGRFSGRQFSNSRSEMNVSTLELGDSALYLCASSLAQANEQFFGPGTRLTVL.

This clonotype was detected a few times. The chain couples TRBV9 to TRBJ1-1, with TRBD1 matching 7 bases. Germline V gene data show CDR1 as SGDLS and CDR2 as YYNGEE. The CDR3 length is 15 residues. V was clipped by 0 bases and J by 5 bases; unmatched bases: 7. The CDR3, as DNA: TGTGCCAGCAGCGTAGATCCCAGGGGGGGAACTGAAGCTTTCTTT. Protein product: CASSVDPRGGTEAFF.

This clonotype was picked up many times. V and J are TRBV12-3 or TRBV12-4 and TRBJ2-3, with TRBD1 as a possible D gene (5 bases). This CDR3 contains 14 residues. V was shortened by 3 bases and J by 7 bases, with 14 bases between the two germline ends. Here the CDR3 reads CASSFSGPLNTQYF. The CDR3 DNA follows: TGTGCCAGCAGTTTCTCAGGGCCCTTGAATACGCAGTATTTT.

This clonotype was seen ten or more times. V and J are TRBV5-1 and TRBJ1-1, with TRBD1 matching 7 bases. CDR1 SGHRS and CDR2 YFSETQ come from the germline V gene. The CDR3 runs 14 residues. Germline trimming cut 0 bases from V and 2 bases from J; bases unmatched to any gene: 1. DNA of the CDR3: TGCGCCAGCAGCTTGGCAGGGGGAAACACTGAAGCTTTCTTT. It encodes CASSLAGGNTEAFF.

V and J are TRBV18 and TRBJ2-1; D may be TRBD1 or TRBD2 (6 bases each). The V and J ends lost 3 bases and 10 bases respectively, with 10 bases between them. The germline V gene has CDR1 KGHSH and CDR2 LQKENI. The CDR3 sequence is 12 residues long. For the CDR3, the DNA is TGTGCCAGCTCACCCATGGGGGGCGAGCAGTTCTTC. This sequence encodes CASSPMGGEQFF.

The chain has TRBV7-9 and TRBJ2-3; D gene unclear. CDR1 SEHNR and CDR2 FQNEAQ come from the germline V gene (reference sequence). This CDR3 contains 14 residues. Deletions cut 3 bases from V and 8 bases from J, with 15 bases between. In DNA form, the CDR3 reads TGTGCCAGCAGCTTTGAACTCAGCACGAGTACGCAGTATTTT. Encoded protein: CASSFELSTSTQYF.

This clonotype turned up a few times. The chain joins TRBV20-1 to TRBJ1-5; TRBD1 is a possible D gene (5 bases). CDR1 is DFQATT, CDR2 SNEGSKA, per germline (reference sequence). V lost 3 bases and J 9 bases, leaving 18 bases between the germline ends. The CDR3 covers 14 residues. This CDR3 is CSARTDNNPGPQHF. The CDR3 DNA sequence: TGCAGTGCTAGGACAGATAATAATCCTGGGCCCCAGCATTTT.

This clonotype was observed a handful of times. This rearrangement joins TRBV24-1 to TRBJ2-1; TRBD1 might be the D (5 bases). The germline gives CDR1 KGHDR, CDR2 SFDVKD. V was shortened by 1 base and J by 1 base, with 10 bases between the two germline ends. This CDR3 spans 16 amino acids. CDR3 amino acids: CATSDFQGKSYNEQFF. The CDR3 DNA follows: TGTGCCACCAGTGATTTCCAGGGTAAATCCTACAATGAGCAGTTCTTC.

This clonotype occurred a few times. In DNA, the CDR3 is TGCGCCAGCAGCTTGGACCTTCCGGCTAGCGGGGGGGAAGAGACCCAGTACTTC. This encodes CASSLDLPASGGEETQYF. The chain is built from TRBV5-1 and TRBJ2-5; TRBD2 matches at 12 bases. With 0 bases clipped from V and 3 bases from J, the junction kept 9 bases outside the gene matches. This CDR3 has 18 amino acids. CDR1 and CDR2 from the germline V gene are SGHRS and YFSETQ.

This clonotype has at least ten counts. The gene calls are TRBV11-2 and TRBJ1-5; D gene uncertain. Trimming stripped 1 base from V and 3 bases from J, with 4 bases between. This CDR3 is 13 amino acids long. In germline, CDR1 is SGHAT, CDR2 FQNNGV. The CDR3 DNA is TGTGCCAGCAGCTTAGGGGACAATCAGCCCCAGCATTTT. This encodes CASSLGDNQPQHF.

This chain uses TRBV4-1 with TRBJ1-2, with a tentative D call TRBD1 (5 bases). Germline CDR1 reads MGHRA; CDR2 reads YSYEKL. The CDR3 has 14 residues. Trimming cost V 5 bases and J 3 bases, with 13 bases left between them. In nucleotides, the CDR3 is TGCGCCAGCAGCGAACCCCAGGGCTACTATGGCTACACCTTC. Amino acid sequence: CASSEPQGYYGYTF.

This chain links TRBV11-2 with TRBJ2-1, with 7 bases that match TRBD2. CDR1 and CDR2 from the germline V gene are SGHAT and FQNNGV. V lost 3 bases to trimming and J lost 10 bases; unmatched junction nucleotides: 6. The CDR3 consists of 13 residues. The DNA of the CDR3 is TGTGCCAGCAGCTTTCTTGGGGGGGTGGAGCAGTTCTTC. Translation: CASSFLGGVEQFF.

In this sample, this clonotype turned up a few times. The rearrangement uses TRBV20-1 and TRBJ1-2; no reliable D call. Trimming took off 0 bases at V and 6 bases at J, with 14 bases between the two ends. The germline V gene has CDR1 DFQATT and CDR2 SNEGSKA (reference sequence). There are 14 residues in the CDR3. In nucleotides, the CDR3 is TGCAGTGCTAGAGATGGCCGGTCCCCTAATGGCTACACCTTC. Its protein is CSARDGRSPNGYTF.

The chain uses TRBV7-2 and TRBJ2-4; the match to TRBD2 covers 7 bases. Germline values: CDR1 SGHTA, CDR2 FQGNSA. This CDR3 region has 13 residues. The trim removed 3 bases at V and 5 bases at J, leaving 1 base unmatched. The CDR3 DNA reads as TGTGCCAGCAGCTTCGCGGGGGAAAACATTCAGTACTTC. Protein: CASSFAGENIQYF. The variable domain in full, completed from reference TRBV7-2 and TRBJ2-4, reads GAGVSQSPSNKVTEKGKDVELRCDPISGHTALYWYRQSLGQGLEFLIYFQGNSAPDKSGLPSDRFSAERTGGSVSTLTIQRTQQEDSAVYLCASSFAGENIQYFGAGTRLSVL.

V is TRBV5-1 and J is TRBJ2-7, with unresolved D. This CDR3 has 15 amino acids. Germline V gene lookup returns CDR1 SGHRS and CDR2 YFSETQ. V dropped 4 bases and J dropped 3 bases, with 17 bases sitting between them. The CDR3 loop reads CASSPQPGSNYEQYF. In DNA, the CDR3 is TGCGCCAGCAGCCCGCAACCCGGGTCGAACTACGAGCAGTACTTC.

At least ten counts were recorded for this clonotype. CDR3 amino acids: CASSTEQGNDSPLHF. CDR3 nucleotide sequence: TGTGCCAGTAGTACGGAACAGGGGAATGATTCACCCCTCCACTTT. J is TRBJ1-6 and V is TRBV19, with TRBD1 matching over 7 bases. The CDR3 runs 15 residues. Looked up from germline, CDR1 is LNHDA and CDR2 is SQIVND (reference sequence). V shed 4 bases, J shed 8 bases, and the junction held 8 bases outside the gene matches.

This clonotype was seen a few times. J is TRBJ1-5 and V is TRBV12-3 or TRBV12-4; 7 positions agree with TRBD1. V was clipped by 5 bases and J by 3 bases; unmatched bases: 13. The CDR3 totals 17 residues. Here the CDR3 reads CASSLRQGVWINQPQHF. For the CDR3, the DNA is TGTGCCAGCAGTCTCCGACAGGGAGTCTGGATCAATCAGCCCCAGCATTTT.

This clonotype has a handful of counts. The rearrangement links TRBV12-3 or TRBV12-4 to TRBJ1-2; 9 bases are shared with TRBD1. After removal of 1 base from V and 4 bases from J, the junction contained 1 base not matched to a gene. The CDR3 is 14 amino acids. The chain's CDR3 is CASSLGTGAYGYTF. The CDR3 coding sequence is TGTGCCAGCAGTTTAGGGACAGGGGCCTATGGCTACACCTTC.

J is TRBJ2-1 and V is TRBV20-1; 8 bases are a match to TRBD1. In germline, CDR1 is DFQATT, CDR2 SNEGSKA (reference sequence). The V segment lost 7 bases and the J segment 3 bases; nucleotides outside the gene matches: 8. This CDR3 region has 14 residues. CDR3 nucleotides: TGCAGTGTGCCGACAGGGGTCCGCTACAATGAGCAGTTCTTC. Its translation is CSVPTGVRYNEQFF.

As to this clonotype: One end of the junction fails to match germline, which may point to a read error. The chain is built from TRBV6-2 or TRBV6-3 and TRBJ2-7, with 9 bases identical to TRBD1. The CDR3 sequence is 16 residues long. Germline CDR1 MNHEY, CDR2 SVGEGT. DNA of the CDR3: TGTGCCAGCAGGTACTACCCGGACAGGGGTTTCTACGAGCAGTACTTC. This sequence encodes CASRYYPDRGFYEQYF.

This clonotype showed up many times. V gene TRBV20-1 combines with J gene TRBJ2-3; D remains unclear. The V gene lost 2 bases and the J gene lost 2 bases, with 11 bases spanning the gap. This CDR3 region has 14 residues. The V gene's germline CDR1 is DFQATT and CDR2 SNEGSKA (reference sequence). CDR3: CSARSDRSTDTQYF. The CDR3 DNA sequence: TGCAGTGCTAGATCGGACCGATCCACAGATACGCAGTATTTT.

In this sample, this clonotype turned up a few times. The rearrangement links TRBV6-5 to TRBJ2-2; possible D gene TRBD1, 5 bases. The CDR3 covers 15 residues. Trimming left V 3 bases short and J 5 bases short, with 13 bases between. The germline V gene has CDR1 MNHEY and CDR2 SVGAGI. For the CDR3, the DNA is TGTGCCAGCAGTTATGGTGGGGCGAGGACCGGGGAGCTGTTTTTT. This sequence encodes CASSYGGARTGELFF.

The CDR3 DNA reads as TGTGCCAGCAGTTTCAAGGGGAGCAATCAGCCCCAGCATTTT. It encodes CASSFKGSNQPQHF. The chain couples TRBV12-3 or TRBV12-4 to TRBJ1-5; D is possibly TRBD1 (5 bases). V lost 3 bases to trimming and J lost 1 base, with 7 bases between them. This CDR3 comprises 14 residues.

V gene TRBV7-3 combines with J gene TRBJ2-5, with 9 nucleotides matching TRBD2. Germline CDR1 and CDR2: SGHTA and FQGTGA. This CDR3 spans 13 amino acids. With V trimmed by 6 bases and J by 5 bases, 4 bases remained unmatched. In DNA, the CDR3 is TGTGCCAGCAGTCGTAGCGGGGGTGAGACCCAGTACTTC. Amino acids: CASSRSGGETQYF.

This chain joins TRBV2 and TRBJ1-3; D is undetermined. Trimming removed 8 bases at V and 0 bases at J, with 11 bases between. Looked up from germline, CDR1 is SNHLY and CDR2 is FYNNEI. The CDR3 is 14 amino acids. Written as DNA, the CDR3 is TGTGCCAGCCTTCAGCAGAGCTCTGGAAACACCATATATTTT. Amino acids: CASLQQSSGNTIYF.

The V call is TRBV7-3, the J call TRBJ1-2; TRBD1 might be the D (6 bases). The CDR3 totals 14 residues. The V end lost 1 base, the J end lost 8 bases, and 14 bases lay between the germline ends. Germline values: CDR1 SGHTA, CDR2 FQGTGA. The CDR3 spells CASSLNEGERGYTF. The DNA for the CDR3 is TGTGCCAGCAGCTTAAATGAGGGGGAACGCGGCTACACCTTC.

There are many counts of this clonotype. The V gene is TRBV27, the J gene TRBJ2-4; maybe TRBD1 (6 bases). V was trimmed by 3 bases and J by 5 bases, leaving 11 bases between them. The CDR3 sequence is 14 residues long. CDR1 and CDR2 from the germline V gene are MNHEY and SMNVEV (reference sequence). The chain's CDR3 is CASSFTGTENIQYF. In nucleotides, the CDR3 is TGTGCCAGCAGTTTTACAGGGACGGAAAACATTCAGTACTTC.

This clonotype turned up a few times. This chain links TRBV5-1 with TRBJ2-1; possible D gene TRBD2, 5 bases. The CDR3 contains 16 residues. Trimming took off 1 base at V and 0 bases at J, with 11 bases between the two ends. Germline V gene data show CDR1 as SGHRS and CDR2 as YFSETQ. The CDR3 here is CASSLIPEGSYNEQFF. Written as DNA, the CDR3 is TGCGCCAGCAGCTTGATTCCTGAGGGCTCCTACAATGAGCAGTTCTTC.